Sequencing of this T cell receptor (beta chain) was carried out in a study of cytomegalovirus exposure and HLA in healthy donors. PCR was performed using 60 Vbeta and 13 Jbeta primers. The method was immunoSEQ multiplex PCR; TCRdb's version includes in-frame clones alone and lacks a portion of them. The sample has 150,000 to 200,000 clones, around 81% seen once. V gave up 6 bases and J gave up 7 bases; unmatched junction bases: 8. The CDR3 has 13 amino acids. Germline V gene sequence: CDR1 MNHNS, CDR2 SASEGT. Sequencing was performed on PBMCs. The gene calls are TRBV6-1 and TRBJ2-7; TRBD1 matches at 8 bases. The clonotype was recovered from a man aged 18-30 years in good health and CMV-seronegative. The DNA for the CDR3 is TGTGCCAGCAGCAGGGGGCCTTCGATTGAGCAGTACTTC. Translation gives CASSRGPSIEQYF.